This T cell receptor beta chain was sequenced during a study of blood T cell repertoires in COVID-19. Across the study: The United States, Italy and Spain provided the acute and convalescent COVID-19 samples. PBMCs, B-cell-depleted T cells, or T cells were the source of the cDNA or gDNA that made up the material.

The V end lost 2 bases, the J end lost 3 bases, and 12 bases lay between the germline ends. CDR3 size: 14 residues. From germline, CDR1 is SGHDT and CDR2 YYEEEE. Authors' analysis steps: Scientists estimated how many nucleated cells there were by amplifying reference gene primers. This table comes from immunoSEQ multiplex PCR, and its TCRdb copy is limited to in-frame clones, with some not included. V and J calls and clone size come straight from that table; D and trimming were deduced from the DNA. The data show some 270,000 clones, over 80% seen once. Sequencing used peripheral blood. J is TRBJ2-7 and V is TRBV5-6, with D possibly matching TRBD1 (6 bases). The sequence was collected from a middle-aged woman who had recovered from COVID-19. CDR3 sequence reads: CASSLSSGDYEQYF. The DNA of the CDR3 is TGTGCCAGCAGCTTAAGTTCAGGGGACTACGAGCAGTACTTC.